These T cell receptor beta chains were read from a single sample in a study of blood T cell repertoires in COVID-19. The protocol was immunoSEQ multiplex PCR, while the TCRdb copy is restricted to in-frame clones and leaves out a portion. The sample carries 250,000 to 350,000 clones, approximately 83% recorded once. Sequences were obtained from peripheral blood. These receptors originate from a person between 70 and 80 years old with COVID-19, enrolled during active disease. CDR3s include the opening cysteine and the closing phenylalanine or tryptophan. Fields, in order: clone size, D gene, V gene, J gene, CDR3 DNA, CDR3 protein. D genes are given only for firm matches. Part of the rows lack a size; the others show once, few, many or a class for expanded clones.

.	TRBD1	TRBV9	TRBJ1-2	TGTGCCAGCAGCGCAACCGGGACAGGGGCTTCTGGCTACACCTTC	CASSATGTGASGYTF
.	.	TRBV2	TRBJ2-2	TGTGCCAGCAGTGATGAGGGCGGGGAGCTGTTTTTT	CASSDEGGELFF
.	TRBD1	TRBV6-5	TRBJ1-4	TGTGCCAGCAGTACGACAGGGGAGAAGAAACTGTTTTTT	CASSTTGEKKLFF
once	.	TRBV19	TRBJ2-1	TGTGCCAGTAGTATATCTCCCGTGGGCCACAATGAGCAGTTCTTC	CASSISPVGHNEQFF
.	TRBD2	TRBV19	TRBJ2-1	TGTGCCAGTAGTGTCCCCGGGAGGGCCTTTCTGATCGAGCAGTTCTTC	CASSVPGRAFLIEQFF
few	TRBD2	TRBV7-8	TRBJ2-5	TGTGCCAGCAGTCTTAGGCCCCACCTGGGGACTAGCGGGAGTAGGTACCAAGAGACCCAGTACTTC	CASSLRPHLGTSGSRYQETQYF
few	.	TRBV7-9	TRBJ1-4	TGTGCCAGCAGCTTAGGGTACAGGGAGGGTGGTGAAAAACTGTTTTTT	CASSLGYREGGEKLFF
.	.	TRBV6-5	TRBJ2-5	TGTGCCAGCAGCGCACCCCGGGGGGCAGGAGAGACCCAGTACTTC	CASSAPRGAGETQYF
.	.	TRBV19	TRBJ1-1	TGTGCCAGTAGTATAGCGGATAGCGCTGAAGCTTTCTTT	CASSIADSAEAFF
.	TRBD1	TRBV25-1	TRBJ2-2	TGTGCCACCATGAGACAGGGGAACACCGGGGAGCTGTTTTTT	CATMRQGNTGELFF
.	.	TRBV7-8	TRBJ2-2	TGTGCCAGCAGCCCCCGCCCTTCAGGCCCCAACACCGGGGAGCTGTTTTTT	CASSPRPSGPNTGELFF
few	.	TRBV19	TRBJ2-7	TGTGCCAGTAGTATACAGGGGGGCTACGAGCAGTACTTC	CASSIQGGYEQYF
.	TRBD1	TRBV5-6	TRBJ1-2	TGTGCCAGCAGGGAGGACAGGGGCCCAATCTATGGCTACACCTTC	CASREDRGPIYGYTF
.	.	TRBV5-4	TRBJ1-2	TGTGCCAGCAGCATCGACCCGGGACAAAACTATGGCTACACCTTC	CASSIDPGQNYGYTF
.	TRBD1	TRBV13	TRBJ1-2	TGTGCCAGCAGCCTCCAGGGGGCCGCGGACTATGGCTACACCTTC	CASSLQGAADYGYTF
.	.	TRBV14	TRBJ2-1	TGTGCCAGCAGCCAAGTCTCCGAGCAGTTCTTC	CASSQVSEQFF
.	.	TRBV30	TRBJ1-1	TGTGCCTGGAGTGGCAGGGGGAACACTGAAGCTTTCTTT	CAWSGRGNTEAFF
.	.	TRBV4-3	TRBJ1-3	TGCGCCAGCAGCCAAGAAAGACAGCTTCTCTCTGGAAACACCATATATTTT	CASSQERQLLSGNTIYF
.	TRBD1	TRBV6-5	TRBJ2-3	TGTGCCAGCAGTCGGACAGGGGGAAATACGCAGTATTTT	CASSRTGGNTQYF
.	.	TRBV18	TRBJ1-1	TGTGCCAGCTCACCAGAAGTGGCAGGGGTGGGTTCCACTGAAGCTTTCTTT	CASSPEVAGVGSTEAFF
.	.	TRBV4-3	TRBJ2-2	TGCGCCAGCAGCCACGGCAGGGTAACGGACACCGGGGAGCTGTTTTTT	CASSHGRVTDTGELFF
.	TRBD2	TRBV4-2	TRBJ2-7	TGTGCCAGCAGCCCCGGGACTAGCGGAGCGAGAACCTACGAGCAGTACTTC	CASSPGTSGARTYEQYF
.	TRBD1	TRBV9	TRBJ1-2	TGTGCCAGCACCCCGGGACAGGGGGCTAACTATGGCTACACCTTC	CASTPGQGANYGYTF
.	.	TRBV7-9	TRBJ2-5	TGTGCCAGCAGCCTTTTAGAAGAGACCCAGTACTTC	CASSLLEETQYF
.	.	TRBV9	TRBJ1-4	TGTGCCAGCAGCGTAACAGGGTTCCCCAATGAAAAACTGTTTTTT	CASSVTGFPNEKLFF
.	TRBD1	TRBV23-1	TRBJ2-7	TGCGCCAGCACCCTAACCGACCCGGGACAGGAATTATACGAGCAGTACTTC	CASTLTDPGQELYEQYF
.	.	TRBV5-4	TRBJ2-7	TGTGCCAGCAGCTTAGCCGGGACATACTCCTACGAGCAGTACTTC	CASSLAGTYSYEQYF
.	TRBD1	TRBV4-1	TRBJ2-7	TGCGCCAGCAGCCAATTTGTGACAGGGGACGAGCAGTACTTC	CASSQFVTGDEQYF
.	.	TRBV4-1	TRBJ2-7	TGCGCCAGCAGCCAACCCCTCCGCGTATACGAGCAGTACTTC	CASSQPLRVYEQYF
once	.	TRBV5-1	TRBJ2-2	TGCGCCAGCAGCTTGGCTTATTACGGGGAGCTGTTTTTT	CASSLAYYGELFF
.	.	TRBV10-3	TRBJ1-3	TGTGCCGCCCGTGGGGGGGAGTCTGGAAACACCATATATTTT	CAARGGESGNTIYF
.	TRBD2	TRBV3-1/TRBV3-2	TRBJ2-7	TGTGCCAGCAGCCAAGCAAGCGGGGGTGGTTCCTACGAGCAGTACTTC	CASSQASGGGSYEQYF
.	.	TRBV28	TRBJ2-7	TGTGCCAGCAGCAACCCTGCTAGCGTATTAACCTACGAGCAGTACTTC	CASSNPASVLTYEQYF
.	TRBD2	TRBV18	TRBJ2-1	TGTGCCAGCTCACCACGTTCTAGCGGGGAGGGTGAGCAGTTCTTC	CASSPRSSGEGEQFF
.	TRBD1	TRBV20-1	TRBJ1-2	TGCAGTGCCCAGGGGGCGAATGGCTACACCTTC	CSAQGANGYTF
.	TRBD1	TRBV19	TRBJ1-2	TGTGCCAGTAGGGAATCCAGGGGGTCTCCCTATGGCTACACCTTC	CASRESRGSPYGYTF
few	.	TRBV7-8	TRBJ2-7	TGTGCCAGCAGCCCACTTACAGGATCACTGGGGTACGAGCAGTACTTC	CASSPLTGSLGYEQYF
.	.	TRBV2	TRBJ1-1	TGTGCCAGCAGTGCTGAGGGGAACACTGAAGCTTTCTTT	CASSAEGNTEAFF
.	TRBD1	TRBV28	TRBJ1-1	TGTGCCATCGAACAGGGGGCTCTTTCTTCGAACACTGAAGCTTTCTTT	CAIEQGALSSNTEAFF